A single sample is the source of the 2 T cell receptor beta chains below, sequenced in a study of radiotherapy plus CTLA-4 blockade in lung cancer. TCRdb's copy holds only in-frame clones and misses some; the assay was immunoSEQ multiplex PCR. The sample carries about 19,000 clones, more than 75% recorded once. The sample was peripheral blood, taken from a patient treated with radiotherapy plus ipilimumab. All receptors derive from a human donor with non-small cell lung cancer whose response to radiotherapy plus ipilimumab could not be evaluated.

This clone was seen only once. V gene TRBV2 combines with J gene TRBJ2-7; a possible D gene is TRBD2 (7 bases). The CDR3 totals 17 residues. V was cut by 4 bases and J by 4 bases, with 23 bases left in between. Germline lookup yields CDR1 SNHLY and CDR2 FYNNEI. DNA of the CDR3: TGTGCCAGCAGTGTGTATCCTAGCGGAGTGGGGGCTTACGAGCAGTACTTC. This codes for CASSVYPSGVGAYEQYF.

This clone was recorded once. This chain connects TRBV6-5 to TRBJ2-2; D is perhaps TRBD2 (5 bases). The V gene lost 2 bases and the J gene lost 4 bases, with 5 bases spanning the gap. CDR3 length equals 13 residues. Germline lookup yields CDR1 MNHEY and CDR2 SVGAGI. The CDR3 sequence is CASSYRGTGELFF. The CDR3 DNA sequence: TGTGCCAGCAGTTACCGGGGCACCGGGGAGCTGTTTTTT.